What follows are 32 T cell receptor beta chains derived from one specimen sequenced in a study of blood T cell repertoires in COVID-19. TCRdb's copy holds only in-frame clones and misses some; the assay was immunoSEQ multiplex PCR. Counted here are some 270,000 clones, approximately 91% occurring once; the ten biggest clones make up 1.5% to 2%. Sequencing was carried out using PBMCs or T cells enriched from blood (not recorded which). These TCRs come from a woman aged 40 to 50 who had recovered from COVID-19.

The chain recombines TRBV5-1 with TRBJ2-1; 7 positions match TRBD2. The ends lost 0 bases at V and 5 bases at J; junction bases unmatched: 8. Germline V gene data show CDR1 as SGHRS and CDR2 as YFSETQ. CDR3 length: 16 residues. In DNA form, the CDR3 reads TGCGCCAGCAGCTTGGCCGCGGGACTACCCAACAATGAGCAGTTCTTC. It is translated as CASSLAAGLPNNEQFF.

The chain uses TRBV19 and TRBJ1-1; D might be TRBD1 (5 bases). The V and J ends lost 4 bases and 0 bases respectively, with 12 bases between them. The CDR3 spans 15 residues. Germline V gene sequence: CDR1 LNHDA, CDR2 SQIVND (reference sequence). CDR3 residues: CASSTPPGLNTEAFF. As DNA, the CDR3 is TGTGCCAGTAGTACCCCTCCAGGGCTGAACACTGAAGCTTTCTTT.

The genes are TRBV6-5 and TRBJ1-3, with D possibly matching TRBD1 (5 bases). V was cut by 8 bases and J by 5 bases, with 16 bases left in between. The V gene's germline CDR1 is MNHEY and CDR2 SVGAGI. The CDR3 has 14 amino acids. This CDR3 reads CASGMSGGRNTIYF. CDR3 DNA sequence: TGTGCCAGCGGGATGTCCGGGGGTAGAAACACCATATATTTT.

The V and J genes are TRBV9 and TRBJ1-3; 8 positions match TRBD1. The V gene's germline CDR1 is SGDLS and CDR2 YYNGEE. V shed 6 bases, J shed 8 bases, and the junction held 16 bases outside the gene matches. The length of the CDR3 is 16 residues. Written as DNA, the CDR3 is TGTGCCAGCACCCTTTCCGTCGGACAGGGAATAGACACCATATATTTT. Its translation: CASTLSVGQGIDTIYF. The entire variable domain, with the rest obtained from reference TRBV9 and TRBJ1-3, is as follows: DSGVTQTPKHLITATGQRVTLRCSPRSGDLSVYWYQQSLDQGLQFLIQYYNGEERAKGNILERFSAQQFPDLHSELNLSSLELGDSALYFCASTLSVGQGIDTIYFGEGSWLTVV.

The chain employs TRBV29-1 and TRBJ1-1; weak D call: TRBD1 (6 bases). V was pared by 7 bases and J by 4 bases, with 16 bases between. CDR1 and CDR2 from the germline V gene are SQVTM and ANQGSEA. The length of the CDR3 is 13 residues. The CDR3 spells CSAGQLTSTEAFF. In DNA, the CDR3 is TGCAGCGCCGGACAGCTAACGAGCACTGAAGCTTTCTTT.

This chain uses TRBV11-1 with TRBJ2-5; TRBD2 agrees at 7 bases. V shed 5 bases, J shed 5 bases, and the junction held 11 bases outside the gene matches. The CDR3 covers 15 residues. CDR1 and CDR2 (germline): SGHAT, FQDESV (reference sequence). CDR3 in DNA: TGTGCCAGCAGCCAGAGCGGGACTAAGGGTGAGACCCAGTACTTC. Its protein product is CASSQSGTKGETQYF.

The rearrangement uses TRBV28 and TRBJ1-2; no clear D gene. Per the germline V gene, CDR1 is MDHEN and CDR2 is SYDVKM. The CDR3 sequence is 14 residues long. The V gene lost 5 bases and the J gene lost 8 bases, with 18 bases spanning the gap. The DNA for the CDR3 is TGTGCCAGCAGTCTCCTTGAAGGAGGCGTGGGCTACACCTTC. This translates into CASSLLEGGVGYTF.

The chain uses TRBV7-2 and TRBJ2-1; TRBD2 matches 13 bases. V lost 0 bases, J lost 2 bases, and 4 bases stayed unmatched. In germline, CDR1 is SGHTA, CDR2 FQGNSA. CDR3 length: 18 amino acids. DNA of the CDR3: TGTGCCAGCAGCTTAGCTGGGACTAGCGGGACAGCCTACAATGAGCAGTTCTTC. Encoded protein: CASSLAGTSGTAYNEQFF.

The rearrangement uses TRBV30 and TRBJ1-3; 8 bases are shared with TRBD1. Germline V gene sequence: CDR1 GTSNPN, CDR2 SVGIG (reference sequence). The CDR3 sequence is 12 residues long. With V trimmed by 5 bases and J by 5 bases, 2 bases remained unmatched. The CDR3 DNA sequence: TGTGCCTGGGGACAGGGAAGAAACACCATATATTTT. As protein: CAWGQGRNTIYF.

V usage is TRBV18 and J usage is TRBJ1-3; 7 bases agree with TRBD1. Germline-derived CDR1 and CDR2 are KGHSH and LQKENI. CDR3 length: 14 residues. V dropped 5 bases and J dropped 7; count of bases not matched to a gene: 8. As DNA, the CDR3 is TGTGCCAGCTCAACGACAGGGTTAGAGAACACCATATATTTT. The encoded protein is CASSTTGLENTIYF.

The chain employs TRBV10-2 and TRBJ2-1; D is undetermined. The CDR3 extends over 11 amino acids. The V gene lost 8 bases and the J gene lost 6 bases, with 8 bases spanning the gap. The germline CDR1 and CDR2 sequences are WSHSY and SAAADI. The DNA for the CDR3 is TGCGCCAGCTCTCCCCTCAATGAGCAGTTCTTC. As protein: CASSPLNEQFF.

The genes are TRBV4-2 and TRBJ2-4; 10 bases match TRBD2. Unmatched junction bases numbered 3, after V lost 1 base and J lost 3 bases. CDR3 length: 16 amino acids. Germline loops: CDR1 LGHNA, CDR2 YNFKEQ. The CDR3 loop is CASSQASGGIKNIQYF. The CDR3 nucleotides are TGTGCCAGCAGCCAAGCTAGCGGGGGAATCAAAAACATTCAGTACTTC.

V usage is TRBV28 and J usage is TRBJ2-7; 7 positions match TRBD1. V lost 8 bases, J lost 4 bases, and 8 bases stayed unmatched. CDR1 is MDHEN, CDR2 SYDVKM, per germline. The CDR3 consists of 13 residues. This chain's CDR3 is CASGRQGWYEQYF. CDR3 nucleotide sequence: TGTGCCAGCGGTCGACAGGGTTGGTACGAGCAGTACTTC.

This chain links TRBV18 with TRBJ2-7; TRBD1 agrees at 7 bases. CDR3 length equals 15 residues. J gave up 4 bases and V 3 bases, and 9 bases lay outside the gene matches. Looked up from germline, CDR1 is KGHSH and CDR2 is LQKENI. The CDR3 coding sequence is TGTGCCAGCTCACCTCCCACAGGGGTTAGATACGAGCAGTACTTC. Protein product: CASSPPTGVRYEQYF. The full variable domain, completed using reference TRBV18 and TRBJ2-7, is NAGVMQNPRHLVRRRGQEARLRCSPMKGHSHVYWYRQLPEEGLKFMVYLQKENIIDESGMPKERFSAEFPKEGPSILRIQQVVRGDSAAYFCASSPPTGVRYEQYFGPGTRLTVT.

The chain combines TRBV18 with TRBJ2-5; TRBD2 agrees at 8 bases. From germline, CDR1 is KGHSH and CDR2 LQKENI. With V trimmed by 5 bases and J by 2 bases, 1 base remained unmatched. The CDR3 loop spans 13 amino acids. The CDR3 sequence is CASSRLAQETQYF. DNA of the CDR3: TGTGCCAGCTCAAGACTAGCGCAAGAGACCCAGTACTTC. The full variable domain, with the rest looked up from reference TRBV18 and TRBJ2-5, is NAGVMQNPRHLVRRRGQEARLRCSPMKGHSHVYWYRQLPEEGLKFMVYLQKENIIDESGMPKERFSAEFPKEGPSILRIQQVVRGDSAAYFCASSRLAQETQYFGPGTRLLVL.

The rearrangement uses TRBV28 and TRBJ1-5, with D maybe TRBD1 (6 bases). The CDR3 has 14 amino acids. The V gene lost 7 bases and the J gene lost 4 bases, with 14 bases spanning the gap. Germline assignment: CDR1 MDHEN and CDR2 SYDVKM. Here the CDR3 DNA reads TGTGCCAGCACCGCCAGGGGCCAGAATCAGCCCCAGCATTTT. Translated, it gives CASTARGQNQPQHF.

CDR3 region: CASSETGGSYNEQFF. The CDR3 region has the DNA TGCGCCAGCAGCGAGACAGGGGGCTCCTACAATGAGCAGTTCTTC. The genes are TRBV5-1 and TRBJ2-1; 9 bases match TRBD1. The CDR3 has 15 residues. Per germline, CDR1 SGHRS and CDR2 YFSETQ. Trimming cost V 4 bases and J 0 bases; bases outside gene matches: 2.

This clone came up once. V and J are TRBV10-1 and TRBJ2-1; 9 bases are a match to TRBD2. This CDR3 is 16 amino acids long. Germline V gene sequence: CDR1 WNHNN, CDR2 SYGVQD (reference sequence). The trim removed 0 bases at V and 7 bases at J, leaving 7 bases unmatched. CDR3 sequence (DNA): TGCGCCAGCAGTGAGTCGGGCGGGGGGGCATTAAATGAGCAGTTCTTC. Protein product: CASSESGGGALNEQFF.

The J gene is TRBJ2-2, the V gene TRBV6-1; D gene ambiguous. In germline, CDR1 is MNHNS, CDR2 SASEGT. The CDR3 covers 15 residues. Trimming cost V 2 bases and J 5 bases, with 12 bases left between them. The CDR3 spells CASSERREITGELFF. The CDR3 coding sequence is TGTGCCAGCAGTGAACGTCGTGAGATTACCGGGGAGCTGTTTTTT.

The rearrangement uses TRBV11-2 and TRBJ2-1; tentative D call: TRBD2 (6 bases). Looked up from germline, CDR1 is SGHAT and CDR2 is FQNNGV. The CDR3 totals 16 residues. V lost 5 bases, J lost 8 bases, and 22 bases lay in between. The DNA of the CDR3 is TGTGCCAGCAGCGCCTCCGCGGGGTTCGGTATAGATGAGCAGTTCTTC. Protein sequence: CASSASAGFGIDEQFF.

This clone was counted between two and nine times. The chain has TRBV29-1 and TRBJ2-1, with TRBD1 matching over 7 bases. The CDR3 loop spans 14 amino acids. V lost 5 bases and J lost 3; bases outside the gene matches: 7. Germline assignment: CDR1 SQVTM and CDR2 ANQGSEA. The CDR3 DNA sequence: TGCAGCGTTTTAGGTACAGGGGTCTACAATGAGCAGTTCTTC. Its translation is CSVLGTGVYNEQFF.

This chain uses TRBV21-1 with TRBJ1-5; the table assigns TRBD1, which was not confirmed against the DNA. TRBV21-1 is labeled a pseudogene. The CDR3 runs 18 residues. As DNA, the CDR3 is TGTGCCAGCAGCATTTCCCGGGACAGGGCCTATAGCAATCAGCCCCAGCATTTT. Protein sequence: CASSISRDRAYSNQPQHF.

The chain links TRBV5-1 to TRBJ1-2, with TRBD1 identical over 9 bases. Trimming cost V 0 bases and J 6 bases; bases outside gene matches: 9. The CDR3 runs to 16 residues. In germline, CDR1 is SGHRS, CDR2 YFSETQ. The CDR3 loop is CASSLGDPGTGNGYTF. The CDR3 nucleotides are TGCGCCAGCAGCTTGGGGGACCCCGGGACAGGGAATGGCTACACCTTC.

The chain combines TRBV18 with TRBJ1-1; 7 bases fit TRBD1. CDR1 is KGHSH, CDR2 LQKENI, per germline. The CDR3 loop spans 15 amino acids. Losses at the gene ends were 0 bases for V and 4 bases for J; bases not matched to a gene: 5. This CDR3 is CASSPPHRGGTEAFF. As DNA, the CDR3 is TGTGCCAGCTCACCACCGCACAGGGGCGGCACTGAAGCTTTCTTT.

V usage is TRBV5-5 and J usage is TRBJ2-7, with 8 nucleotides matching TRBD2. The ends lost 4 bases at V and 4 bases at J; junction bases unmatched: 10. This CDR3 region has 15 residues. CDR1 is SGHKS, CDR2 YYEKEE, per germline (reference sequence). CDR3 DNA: TGTGCCAGCAGCCTGTACGGGGGGGCCGGTTACGAGCAGTACTTC. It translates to CASSLYGGAGYEQYF.

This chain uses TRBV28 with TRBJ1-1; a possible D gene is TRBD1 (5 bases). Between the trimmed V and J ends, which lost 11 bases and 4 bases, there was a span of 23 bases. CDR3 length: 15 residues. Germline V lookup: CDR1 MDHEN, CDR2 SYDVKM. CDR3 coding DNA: TGTGCCCTCAGCCCGGACACCTGGGGAGGCACTGAAGCTTTCTTT. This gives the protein CALSPDTWGGTEAFF.

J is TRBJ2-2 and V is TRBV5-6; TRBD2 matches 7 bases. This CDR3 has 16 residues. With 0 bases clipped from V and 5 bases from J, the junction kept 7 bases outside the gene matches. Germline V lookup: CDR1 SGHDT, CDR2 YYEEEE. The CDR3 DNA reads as TGTGCCAGCAGCTTGGTCCTAGCGGAGGGGACCGGGGAGCTGTTTTTT. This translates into CASSLVLAEGTGELFF.

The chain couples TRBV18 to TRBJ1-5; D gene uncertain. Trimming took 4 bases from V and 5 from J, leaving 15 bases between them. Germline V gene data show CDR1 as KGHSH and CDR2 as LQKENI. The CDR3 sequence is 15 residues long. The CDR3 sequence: CASSHSYPKDQPQHF. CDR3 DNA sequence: TGTGCCAGCTCACACAGTTATCCAAAGGATCAGCCCCAGCATTTT.

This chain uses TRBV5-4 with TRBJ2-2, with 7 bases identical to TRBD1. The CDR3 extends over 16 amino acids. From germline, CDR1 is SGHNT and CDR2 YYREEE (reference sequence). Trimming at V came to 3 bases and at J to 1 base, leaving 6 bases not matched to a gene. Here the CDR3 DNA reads TGTGCCAGCAGCTACTCAGGGGGTGAGAACACCGGGGAGCTGTTTTTT. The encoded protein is CASSYSGGENTGELFF.

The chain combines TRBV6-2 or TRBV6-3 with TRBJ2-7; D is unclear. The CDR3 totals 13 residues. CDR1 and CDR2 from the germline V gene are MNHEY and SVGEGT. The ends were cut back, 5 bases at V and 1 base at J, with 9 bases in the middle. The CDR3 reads CASSETASYEQYF. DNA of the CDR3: TGTGCCAGCAGTGAGACTGCTTCCTACGAGCAGTACTTC.

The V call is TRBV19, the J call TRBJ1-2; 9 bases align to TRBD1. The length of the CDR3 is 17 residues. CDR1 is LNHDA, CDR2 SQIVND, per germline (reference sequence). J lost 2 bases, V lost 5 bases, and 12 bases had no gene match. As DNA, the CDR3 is TGTGCCAGTAGTCGGACGGGACAGGGAGAGGGGAACTATGGCTACACCTTC. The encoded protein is CASSRTGQGEGNYGYTF. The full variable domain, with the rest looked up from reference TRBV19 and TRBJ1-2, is DGGITQSPKYLFRKEGQNVTLSCEQNLNHDAMYWYRQDPGQGLRLIYYSQIVNDFQKGDIAEGYSVSREKKESFPLTVTSAQKNPTAFYLCASSRTGQGEGNYGYTFGSGTRLTVV.

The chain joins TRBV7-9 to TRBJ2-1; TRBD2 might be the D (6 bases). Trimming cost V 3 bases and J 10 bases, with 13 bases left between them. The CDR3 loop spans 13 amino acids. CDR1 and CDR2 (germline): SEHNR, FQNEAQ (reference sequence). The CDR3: CASSFLFAGEQFF. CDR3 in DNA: TGTGCCAGCAGCTTCCTTTTTGCGGGAGAGCAGTTCTTC.